What follows describes a single TCR beta chain. The CDR3 is 13 amino acids. Trimming stripped 6 bases from V and 4 bases from J, with 12 bases between. This sample is drawn from a study of blood T cell repertoires in COVID-19. Study background: T cells, B-cell-depleted T cells, or PBMCs supplied cDNA or gDNA.

The assay was immunoSEQ multiplex PCR, and TCRdb's table has in-frame clones only and misses some. The table lists 350,000 to 450,000 clones, about 85% of them singletons, with about 3.6% in the top ten. This receptor was identified in a woman in her late teens or twenties with acute or convalescent COVID-19. The J gene is TRBJ2-5, the V gene TRBV12-3 or TRBV12-4; D gene ambiguous. The sample taken for sequencing was peripheral blood. The CDR3 region has the DNA TGTGCCAGCAGCCCCCGGTTCCGAGAGACCCAGTACTTC. The encoded protein is CASSPRFRETQYF.